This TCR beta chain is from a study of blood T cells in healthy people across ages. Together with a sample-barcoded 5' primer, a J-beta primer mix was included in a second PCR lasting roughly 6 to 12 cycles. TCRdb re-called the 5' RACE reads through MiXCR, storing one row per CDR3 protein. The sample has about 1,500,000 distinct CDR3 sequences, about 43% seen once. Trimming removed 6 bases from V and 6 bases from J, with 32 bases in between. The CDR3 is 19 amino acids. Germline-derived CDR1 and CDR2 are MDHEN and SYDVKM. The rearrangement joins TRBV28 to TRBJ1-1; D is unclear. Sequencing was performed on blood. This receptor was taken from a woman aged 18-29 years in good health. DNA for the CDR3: TGTGCCAGCAGCTCCCTGAGACCTATTGGGAGACTCTCCTTGGCTGAAGCTTTCTTT. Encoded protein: CASSSLRPIGRLSLAEAFF.